Described below is a single TCR beta chain sequence and its context. The CDR3 extends over 13 amino acids. The ends were cut back, 11 bases at V and 1 base at J, with 15 bases in the middle. CDR1 MNHNS and CDR2 SASEGT come from the germline V gene. The TCRbeta library incorporated unique molecular identifiers. Each CDR3 protein gets one entry after TCRdb re-called the PCR reads with MiXCR. This table holds some 500,000 distinct CDR3 sequences, around a third found once. This sample was taken from a study of T-cell reconstitution after alpha-beta-depleted transplantation in children. Source: PBMCs from the stem cell graft donor, taken from the stem cell graft. The clonotype was recovered from a human donor who donated a stem cell graft to a child with aplastic anemia. The chain employs TRBV6-1 and TRBJ2-7; D gene ambiguous. The CDR3 loop reads CAARSEYSYEQYV. The DNA of the CDR3 is TGTGCCGCCCGGTCAGAGTATTCCTACGAGCAGTACGTC.